These 9 T cell receptor beta chains were sequenced from one sample in a study of identical twins. TCRdb re-analysed the 5' RACE reads in MiXCR, keeping a single row per CDR3 protein. The sample gives over 550,000 distinct CDR3 sequences, 7% to 7.5% of which show up once; less than 2% is in the top ten. The same data also contributed to another study, on yellow fever vaccine responses in identical twins.

Material for sequencing was PBMCs. The receptors were sampled from a woman aged 18-30 years in good health.

This clonotype has only a few counts. The rearrangement joins TRBV27 to TRBJ2-7, with D possibly matching TRBD2 (5 bases). CDR3 length equals 12 residues. CDR1 is MNHEY and CDR2 is SMNVEV in the germline V gene (reference sequence). V lost 7 bases to trimming and J lost 3 bases, with 10 bases between them. CDR3 bases: TGTGCCAGCAACACCGGGGACTACGAGCAGTACGTC. Protein: CASNTGDYEQYV.

This clonotype was counted a few times. The rearrangement links TRBV2 to TRBJ2-1, with 9 bases fitting TRBD1. Trimming took 1 base from V and 7 from J; bases not matched to a gene: 17. This CDR3 comprises 19 residues. Per the germline V gene, CDR1 is SNHLY and CDR2 is FYNNEI. The CDR3 DNA reads TGTGCCAGCAGTGAAGAGATCGGACAGGGGCTTATTTGGGGAAATGAGCAGTTCTTC. It translates to CASSEEIGQGLIWGNEQFF.

In this sample, this clonotype turned up many times. The chain joins TRBV13 to TRBJ2-7, with TRBD2 matching over 11 bases. The ends lost 5 bases at V and 0 bases at J; junction bases unmatched: 21. From germline, CDR1 is PRHDT and CDR2 FYEKMQ (reference sequence). CDR3 length: 21 amino acids. The CDR3 DNA reads as TGTGCCAGCAGCCCTATGGTTGGTCTATGGACTAGCGGGCCGAGCTCCTACGAGCAGTACTTC. As protein: CASSPMVGLWTSGPSSYEQYF.

This clonotype was counted a few times. V usage is TRBV5-1 and J usage is TRBJ1-1; maybe TRBD1 (5 bases). The V gene lost 0 bases and the J gene lost 0 bases, with 12 bases spanning the gap. CDR1 and CDR2 from the germline V gene are SGHRS and YFSETQ. This CDR3 region has 16 residues. CDR3 in amino acids: CASSLERGSLNTEAFF. CDR3 nucleotide sequence: TGCGCCAGCAGCTTGGAGAGGGGCAGCCTGAACACTGAAGCTTTCTTT.

This clonotype was counted between two and nine times. The V and J genes are TRBV3-1 and TRBJ2-7; D gene uncertain. Between the trimmed V and J ends, which lost 0 bases and 7 bases, there was a span of 4 bases. The germline V gene has CDR1 LGHDT and CDR2 YNNKEL (reference sequence). There are 11 residues in the CDR3. The chain's CDR3 is CASSQEREQYF. The CDR3 region has the DNA TGTGCCAGCAGCCAAGAACGAGAGCAGTACTTC.

The sample holds a few counts of this clonotype. V is TRBV11-3 and J is TRBJ2-2, with 9 bases that match TRBD2. This CDR3 spans 23 amino acids. Germline V gives CDR1 SGHNT, CDR2 YENEEA. V shed 1 base and J 1 base; nucleotides not matched to a gene: 22. The CDR3 sequence: CASSLVGKVAGETRRGNTGELFF. In DNA form, the CDR3 reads TGTGCCAGCAGCTTAGTCGGGAAGGTAGCGGGAGAGACCAGGCGTGGGAACACCGGGGAGCTGTTTTTT. The full variable domain, with the rest looked up from reference TRBV11-3 and TRBJ2-2, is EAGVVQSPRYKIIEKKQPVAFWCNPISGHNTLYWYLQNLGQGPELLIRYENEEAVDDSQLPKDRFSAERLKGVDSTLKIQPAELGDSAVYLCASSLVGKVAGETRRGNTGELFFGEGSRLTVL.

This clonotype was detected many times. The chain is built from TRBV20-1 and TRBJ1-1; D might be TRBD1 (5 bases). Trimming pared 3 bases from V and 3 bases from J, leaving 8 bases between. The CDR3 is 12 residues long. CDR1 and CDR2 from the germline V gene are DFQATT and SNEGSKA (reference sequence). The CDR3 reads CSASRGDTEAFF. The CDR3, as DNA: TGCAGTGCTAGTCGGGGGGACACTGAAGCTTTCTTT.

The V gene is TRBV7-3, the J gene TRBJ2-2, with 7 bases that match TRBD1. Germline V gene data show CDR1 as SGHTA and CDR2 as FQGTGA. After removal of 4 bases from V and 6 bases from J, the junction contained 14 bases not matched to a gene. This CDR3 has 17 residues. The DNA of the CDR3 is TGTGCCAGCAGCTCGCGGCCGACAGGGTTTACCCCCGGGGAGCTGTTTTTT. Amino acid sequence: CASSSRPTGFTPGELFF.

This clonotype was seen only a few times. The genes are TRBV7-8 and TRBJ2-1; 7 bases agree with TRBD2. J gave up 6 bases and V 7 bases, and 24 bases lay outside the gene matches. Germline V lookup: CDR1 SGHVS, CDR2 FQNEAQ. The CDR3 is 19 amino acids. For the CDR3, the DNA is TGTGCCAGCACGGGTTCGGCGATCAAAGCGGGGACCCTGGGCAATGAGCAGTTCTTC. Encoded protein: CASTGSAIKAGTLGNEQFF.